One sample yielded the 6 T cell receptor beta chains listed below, sequenced in a study of T-cell memory formation after mild COVID-19. One entry per CDR3 protein results from TCRdb running MiXCR on the 5' RACE reads. Seen here are tens of thousands of distinct CDR3 sequences, over 15% observed once, and the top ten hold 31%. What was sequenced was PBMCs or a T cell subset sorted from them (not recorded which). These receptors were taken from an adult woman who had mild COVID-19 (a few samples of this study predate the infection). Cell type and time point are not known.

In this sample, this clonotype turned up many times. The chain links TRBV20-1 to TRBJ2-7, with 9 bases fitting TRBD2. The CDR3 sequence is 14 residues long. V lost 6 bases and J lost 0; bases outside the gene matches: 6. From germline, CDR1 is DFQATT and CDR2 SNEGSKA (reference sequence). CDR3 nucleotides: TGCAGTGCAAAGCGGGAGGATAGCTCCTACGAGCAGTACTTC. It specifies CSAKREDSSYEQYF.

This clonotype has just a few counts. The V and J genes are TRBV12-3 or TRBV12-4 and TRBJ2-7; TRBD1 matches at 7 bases. V trimming: 6 bases; J trimming: 2 bases; junction bases outside the gene matches: 7. This CDR3 is built from 14 residues. This CDR3 is CASRPTGVTYEQYF. DNA for the CDR3: TGTGCCAGCAGACCAACAGGGGTCACCTACGAGCAGTACTTC.

The chain has TRBV7-8 and TRBJ2-3; 14 positions match TRBD2. Germline loops: CDR1 SGHVS, CDR2 FQNEAQ. The CDR3 is made up of 19 amino acids. Trimming removed 5 bases from V and 2 bases from J; junction bases left unmatched: 12. CDR3 protein: CASSPAGQGLAGVTDTQYF. The DNA for the CDR3 is TGTGCCAGCAGCCCAGCAGGACAGGGACTAGCGGGAGTCACAGATACGCAGTATTTT.

This chain joins TRBV7-9 and TRBJ1-2; maybe TRBD1 (6 bases). Germline V lookup: CDR1 SEHNR, CDR2 FQNEAQ (reference sequence). V was pared by 2 bases and J by 8 bases, with 21 bases between. CDR3 length equals 16 residues. This CDR3 reads CASSLPQQGTPEGYTF. In nucleotides, the CDR3 is TGTGCCAGCAGCTTACCTCAACAGGGAACTCCTGAAGGCTACACCTTC. The entire variable domain, with the rest obtained from reference TRBV7-9 and TRBJ1-2, is as follows: DTGVSQNPRHKITKRGQNVTFRCDPISEHNRLYWYRQTLGQGPEFLTYFQNEAQLEKSRLLSDRFSAERPKGSFSTLEIQRTEQGDSAMYLCASSLPQQGTPEGYTFGSGTRLTVV.

This clonotype appeared a few times. The gene calls are TRBV6-5 and TRBJ2-1; 7 bases agree with TRBD2. Germline V lookup: CDR1 MNHEY, CDR2 SVGAGI. This CDR3 comprises 16 residues. V gave up 0 bases and J gave up 4 bases; unmatched junction bases: 6. The CDR3, as DNA: TGTGCCAGCAGTTACTCCAGCGGGACGCGGTACAATGAGCAGTTCTTC. It translates to CASSYSSGTRYNEQFF.

This clonotype came up a few times. The chain couples TRBV3-1 to TRBJ2-1, with TRBD1 identical over 11 bases. Trimming removed 4 bases from V and 1 base from J; junction bases left unmatched: 9. This CDR3 is built from 18 residues. Germline V lookup: CDR1 LGHDT, CDR2 YNNKEL (reference sequence). CDR3 sequence: CASSRDLGQGASYNEQFF. CDR3 nucleotides: TGTGCCAGCAGCCGCGACCTCGGACAGGGGGCTTCCTACAATGAGCAGTTCTTC.